This TCR beta chain was obtained from a study of blood T cell repertoires in COVID-19. Germline-derived CDR1 and CDR2 are SNHLY and FYNNEI. This CDR3 contains 11 residues. Trimming took 8 bases from V and 2 from J, leaving 5 bases between them. Generated by immunoSEQ multiplex PCR, the TCRdb table keeps only in-frame clones and is missing some. The sample contains fewer than 80,000 clones, approximately 80% of which appear only once. The sample holds one count of this clone. The gene calls are TRBV2 and TRBJ2-3; no firm D call. The clonotype comes from a woman older than 75 with acute or convalescent COVID-19. The specimen sequenced was peripheral blood. For the CDR3, the DNA is TGTGCCAGCTCTCTCACAGATACGCAGTATTTT. Protein: CASSLTDTQYF.